These T cell receptor beta chains were read from a single sample in a study of cytomegalovirus exposure and HLA in healthy donors. Only in-frame clones appear in the TCRdb table, and some are missing; sequencing was by immunoSEQ multiplex PCR. The data show around 100,000 clones, approximately 81% seen once. What was sequenced was PBMCs. All receptors come from a female donor in good health and CMV-seropositive. Both conserved end residues are part of each CDR3. A D gene is named only where the DNA matches it firmly. Expanded clones are given a class, and other clones once, few, many or no size at all.

v_call	clone_size	j_call	d_call	cdr3_nt	cdr3_aa
TRBV14	once	TRBJ1-2	-	TGTGCCAGCAGCCAAAGGGGCGCGGTTAGCTCCTATGGCTACACCTTC	CASSQRGAVSSYGYTF
TRBV5-1	-	TRBJ2-3	TRBD2	TGCGCCAGCAGCCCGGGACTAGCGGGAGTGGATACGCAGTATTTT	CASSPGLAGVDTQYF
TRBV5-4	-	TRBJ2-7	-	TGTGCCAGCAGCTCCTACGGAGGAAATTACGAGCAGTACTTC	CASSSYGGNYEQYF
TRBV5-1	-	TRBJ2-7	TRBD2	TGCGCCAGCAGTCCGAGACTAGCGGGAGTTTCTTACGAGCAGTACTTC	CASSPRLAGVSYEQYF
TRBV5-1	once	TRBJ2-1	-	TGCGCCAGCAGCGTTGTTAGCAGTTTGTACAATGAGCAGTTCTTC	CASSVVSSLYNEQFF
TRBV15	once	TRBJ1-2	TRBD1	TGTGCCACCAGCAGGCGGGGACAGGCTCGCCTCGACTACACCTTC	CATSRRGQARLDYTF
TRBV5-4	medium-sized	TRBJ2-7	TRBD2	TGTGCCAGCAGCTTGGTCCTAGCGGATTCCTACGAGCAGTACTTC	CASSLVLADSYEQYF
TRBV30	-	TRBJ2-7	-	TGTGCCTCGGCGGCAGGGCCCTACGAGCAGTACTTC	CASAAGPYEQYF
TRBV30	-	TRBJ2-5	-	TGTGCCTGGACAGACAGTCAACTCCAAGAGACCCAGTACTTC	CAWTDSQLQETQYF
TRBV6-5	-	TRBJ1-1	TRBD1	TGTGCCAGCAGACAGACAGGGATTTGGCGCACTGAAGCTTTCTTT	CASRQTGIWRTEAFF
TRBV5-1	-	TRBJ2-1	-	TGCGCCAGCAGCTTGTCCGCGTCTTACAATGAGCAGTTCTTC	CASSLSASYNEQFF
TRBV7-9	-	TRBJ2-7	TRBD2	TGTGCCAGCAGCTCGGGACTAGTGGGTTACGAGCAGTACTTC	CASSSGLVGYEQYF
TRBV19	-	TRBJ1-2	-	TGTGCCAGTAGTACGGGTCCCGGGTATGGCTACACCTTC	CASSTGPGYGYTF
TRBV7-2	-	TRBJ2-3	TRBD2	TGTGCCAGCAGCTTGGCTGGGACTAGCGGGGGGACGACGCAGTATTTT	CASSLAGTSGGTTQYF
TRBV7-9	few	TRBJ1-3	TRBD1	TGTGCCAGCAGCTTAACAGGGGGCCACTCTGGAAACACCATATATTTT	CASSLTGGHSGNTIYF
TRBV19	few	TRBJ1-5	-	TGTGCCACCGACCAACGGCGGCAGACGGGACAGCCCCAGCATTTT	CATDQRRQTGQPQHF
TRBV11-3	-	TRBJ2-7	-	TGTGCCAGCAGCCTAGGGCGGGGCTCCTACGAGCAGTACTTC	CASSLGRGSYEQYF
TRBV7-6	-	TRBJ2-7	TRBD2	TGTGCCAGCAGCCCGCCGGGGGGGCGGGAGCAGTACTTC	CASSPPGGREQYF
TRBV10-3	-	TRBJ1-2	-	TGTGCCATCATGAGGGACTATGGCTACACCTTC	CAIMRDYGYTF
TRBV27	-	TRBJ2-5	TRBD1	TGTGCCAGCAGTTTAGGTTTCAGGGGGCAGGAGACCCAGTACTTC	CASSLGFRGQETQYF
TRBV5-1	-	TRBJ2-5	-	TGCGCCAGCAGTCTGGGCTCTAAAGAGACCCAGTACTTC	CASSLGSKETQYF